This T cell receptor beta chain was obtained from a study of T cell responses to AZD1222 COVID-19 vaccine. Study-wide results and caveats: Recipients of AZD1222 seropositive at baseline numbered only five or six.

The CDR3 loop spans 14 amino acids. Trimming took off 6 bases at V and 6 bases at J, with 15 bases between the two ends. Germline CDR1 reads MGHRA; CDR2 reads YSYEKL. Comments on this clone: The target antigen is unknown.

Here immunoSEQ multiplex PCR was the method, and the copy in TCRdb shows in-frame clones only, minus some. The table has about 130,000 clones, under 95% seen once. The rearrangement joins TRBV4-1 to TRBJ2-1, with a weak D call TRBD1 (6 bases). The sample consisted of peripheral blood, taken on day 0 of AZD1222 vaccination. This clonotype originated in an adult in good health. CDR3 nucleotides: TGCGCCAGCAGGGGGTCGATAGGGGGCAATGAGCAGTTCTTC. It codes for CASRGSIGGNEQFF.